Following are 15 T cell receptor beta chains from one sample sequenced in a study of early T cells in non-severe SARS-CoV-2 infection. TCRdb redid the calling of the 5' RACE reads with MiXCR, one entry per CDR3 protein. The table shows 95,000 to 150,000 distinct CDR3 sequences, with just under 15% occurring only once. Material for sequencing was whole blood. The receptors derive from an adult who was a healthcare worker with PCR-confirmed SARS-CoV-2 infection or an uninfected control (not recorded which).

Only a few counts were recorded for this clonotype. The chain employs TRBV19 and TRBJ2-2; a possible D gene is TRBD1 (6 bases). CDR1 LNHDA and CDR2 SQIVND come from the germline V gene (reference sequence). CDR3 length: 15 residues. Trimming shortened V by 7 bases and J by 2 bases, and 14 bases separated the two germline ends. The CDR3 nucleotides are TGTGCCAGTACCCCGGGACAACTTAACACCGGGGAGCTGTTTTTT. This encodes CASTPGQLNTGELFF.

This clonotype occurred many times. The chain joins TRBV4-1 to TRBJ2-5; D gene ambiguous. Trimming cost V 4 bases and J 0 bases, with 9 bases left between them. Per the germline V gene, CDR1 is MGHRA and CDR2 is YSYEKL. The CDR3 consists of 14 residues. DNA for the CDR3: TGCGCCAGCAGCCTTGTGGACCACCAAGAGACCCAGTACTTC. Amino acid sequence: CASSLVDHQETQYF.

The genes are TRBV9 and TRBJ2-1; D might be TRBD1 (5 bases). Looked up from germline, CDR1 is SGDLS and CDR2 is YYNGEE. The CDR3 covers 13 residues. Between the trimmed V and J ends, which lost 2 bases and 6 bases, there was a span of 9 bases. The CDR3 DNA sequence: TGTGCCAGCAGCGTCGACAGTTTCAATGAGCAGTTCTTC. Translation: CASSVDSFNEQFF.

This clonotype has just a few counts. CDR3 DNA sequence: TGTGCCAGCAGTTTATCGGCAGCTAGAAGGGAAAAACTGTTTTTT. Translating it yields CASSLSAARREKLFF. This chain connects TRBV12-3 or TRBV12-4 to TRBJ1-4; D remains ambiguous. The CDR3 has 15 amino acids. The V gene lost 2 bases and the J gene lost 8 bases, with 15 bases spanning the gap.

This clonotype showed up many times. The V and J genes are TRBV12-3 or TRBV12-4 and TRBJ1-2, with 12 nucleotides matching TRBD1. V was pared by 6 bases and J by 3 bases, with 8 bases of the junction left unmatched. CDR3 length: 16 residues. DNA of the CDR3: TGTGCCAGCAGCCCCGGGACAGGGGGCTTGTACTATGGCTACACCTTC. It yields the protein CASSPGTGGLYYGYTF.

This chain links TRBV18 with TRBJ1-1; D is unresolved. The CDR3 is 14 amino acids. Germline V gene lookup returns CDR1 KGHSH and CDR2 LQKENI. The V and J ends lost 3 bases and 3 bases respectively, with 11 bases between them. The CDR3 is CASSPTAGDTEAFF. CDR3 nucleotides: TGTGCCAGCTCACCGACGGCGGGTGACACTGAAGCTTTCTTT.

There are a few counts of this clonotype. The gene calls are TRBV12-3 or TRBV12-4 and TRBJ1-6; tentatively, D is TRBD1 (5 bases). Trimming removed 9 bases at V and 6 bases at J, with 15 bases between. The CDR3 length is 14 residues. The CDR3 is CASGGEQSNSPLHF. The CDR3 bases are TGTGCCAGTGGGGGGGAACAGAGTAATTCACCCCTCCACTTT.

This clonotype was recorded a few times. The chain uses TRBV6-2 or TRBV6-3 and TRBJ2-5; 9 bases map to TRBD2. With 3 bases clipped from V and 5 bases from J, the junction kept 7 bases outside the gene matches. Germline V gene sequence: CDR1 MNHEY, CDR2 SVGEGT. This CDR3 is built from 15 residues. This CDR3 is CASSYGGGAGETQYF. The CDR3 nucleotides read TGTGCCAGCAGTTATGGCGGGGGGGCCGGTGAGACCCAGTACTTC.

This clonotype occurred many times. The chain recombines TRBV19 with TRBJ2-1; possibly TRBD1 for D (7 bases). Germline V gene data show CDR1 as LNHDA and CDR2 as SQIVND (reference sequence). This CDR3 region has 16 residues. Trimming left V 6 bases short and J 9 bases short, with 24 bases between. The DNA of the CDR3 is TGTGCCAGTAGCCCCATCAAGGAGACAGGGACTCGTGAGCAGTTCTTC. Amino acid sequence: CASSPIKETGTREQFF. The whole variable domain, filled in from reference TRBV19 and TRBJ2-1, reads DGGITQSPKYLFRKEGQNVTLSCEQNLNHDAMYWYRQDPGQGLRLIYYSQIVNDFQKGDIAEGYSVSREKKESFPLTVTSAQKNPTAFYLCASSPIKETGTREQFFGPGTRLTVL.

CDR3 DNA: TGCAGTGCTACAGGGCGGACTAATTCACCCCTCCACTTT. Its translation is CSATGRTNSPLHF. The chain uses TRBV20-1 and TRBJ1-6; weak D call: TRBD1 (5 bases). This CDR3 region has 13 residues. V shed 4 bases and J shed 6 bases, with 10 bases lying between them. Germline V gene data show CDR1 as DFQATT and CDR2 as SNEGSKA (reference sequence).

The chain employs TRBV5-8 and TRBJ1-5; no reliable D call. This CDR3 is built from 12 residues. Looked up from germline, CDR1 is SGHTS and CDR2 is YDEGEE. V was clipped by 2 bases and J by 2 bases, with 2 bases between them. The CDR3 spells CASSFGNQPQHF. In nucleotides, the CDR3 is TGTGCCAGCAGCTTTGGCAATCAGCCCCAGCATTTT. The variable domain in full, completed from reference TRBV5-8 and TRBJ1-5, reads EAGVTQSPTHLIKTRGQQATLRCSPISGHTSVYWYQQALGLGLQFLLWYDEGEERNRGNFPPRFSGRQFPNYSSELNVNALELEDSALYLCASSFGNQPQHFGDGTRLSIL.

This clonotype occurred a few times. The rearrangement joins TRBV7-9 to TRBJ2-3, with 9 bases matching TRBD2. Germline V gives CDR1 SEHNR, CDR2 FQNEAQ (reference sequence). The CDR3 runs 17 residues. The ends lost 0 bases at V and 2 bases at J; junction bases unmatched: 6. Written as DNA, the CDR3 is TGTGCCAGCAGCTTAGCTTTGCTAGCGGGGCCCACAGATACGCAGTATTTT. It codes for CASSLALLAGPTDTQYF. Drawing the rest from reference TRBV7-9 and TRBJ2-3, the complete variable domain is DTGVSQNPRHKITKRGQNVTFRCDPISEHNRLYWYRQTLGQGPEFLTYFQNEAQLEKSRLLSDRFSAERPKGSFSTLEIQRTEQGDSAMYLCASSLALLAGPTDTQYFGPGTRLTVL.

This clonotype came up a few times. The DNA of the CDR3 is TGTGCCAGCAGCGGATCGGCCAGGGGGTTCCGAGCTTTCTTT. As protein: CASSGSARGFRAFF. The chain joins TRBV7-9 to TRBJ1-1, with TRBD1 matching over 7 bases. This CDR3 is 14 amino acids long. V was pared by 5 bases and J by 10 bases, with 13 bases of the junction left unmatched. Germline V gene sequence: CDR1 SEHNR, CDR2 FQNEAQ (reference sequence).

The rearrangement links TRBV5-1 to TRBJ2-5; possible D gene TRBD2, 5 bases. Germline V lookup: CDR1 SGHRS, CDR2 YFSETQ. V was trimmed by 7 bases and J by 3 bases, leaving 10 bases between them. The CDR3 sequence is 12 residues long. CDR3 sequence (DNA): TGCGCCAGCTCAAATAGCGAAGAGACCCAGTACTTC. This encodes CASSNSEETQYF.

This clonotype was observed a handful of times. The J gene is TRBJ2-7, the V gene TRBV11-2; perhaps D is TRBD1 or TRBD2 (5 bases each). Germline lookup yields CDR1 SGHAT and CDR2 FQNNGV. Trimming cost V 2 bases and J 3 bases, with 17 bases left between them. The length of the CDR3 is 16 residues. DNA of the CDR3: TGTGCCAGCAGCTTAAAGGGACGGGCTACGCACTACGAGCAGTACTTC. Protein: CASSLKGRATHYEQYF.